This entry features one TCR beta chain sequence. No antigen is known for it. TCRdb used MiXCR to reprocess the RACE reads, holding one entry per CDR3 protein. In the table there are around 180,000 distinct CDR3 sequences, 25% to 30% of which are singletons. Indicated time point: pre-sensitization, week 0. Treatment given: therapeutic diphenylcyclopropenone sensitization with weekly scalp DPC. Alopecia patients between 18 and 70 years old and suitable for DPC were used as donors. This specimen comes from a study of human T cells and chemical hapten exposure. Study summary: A 2 cm by 2 cm inner upper arm patch received 2% DPC for sensitization. Study-level findings and limits: Relative to controls, expanded TCRs formed significantly more large CDR3 similarity clusters. The study found that DPC sensitization did not change TCRs above 1 in 1000 frequency.

V lost 0 bases and J lost 2; bases outside the gene matches: 9. This CDR3 is 18 amino acids long. Per germline, CDR1 SGHTA and CDR2 FQGTGA. This receptor was identified in a woman in her thirties with alopecia areata. Some clones in this sample may be carry-over from other donors' samples. V is TRBV7-3 and J is TRBJ2-2, with 7 nucleotides matching TRBD2. The specimen was whole blood, collected in connection with sensitization to the hapten diphenylcyclopropenone (DPC). The CDR3 reads CASSLTPGSGANTGELFF. The CDR3 nucleotides are TGTGCCAGCAGCTTAACGCCGGGAAGCGGGGCAAACACCGGGGAGCTGTTTTTT.